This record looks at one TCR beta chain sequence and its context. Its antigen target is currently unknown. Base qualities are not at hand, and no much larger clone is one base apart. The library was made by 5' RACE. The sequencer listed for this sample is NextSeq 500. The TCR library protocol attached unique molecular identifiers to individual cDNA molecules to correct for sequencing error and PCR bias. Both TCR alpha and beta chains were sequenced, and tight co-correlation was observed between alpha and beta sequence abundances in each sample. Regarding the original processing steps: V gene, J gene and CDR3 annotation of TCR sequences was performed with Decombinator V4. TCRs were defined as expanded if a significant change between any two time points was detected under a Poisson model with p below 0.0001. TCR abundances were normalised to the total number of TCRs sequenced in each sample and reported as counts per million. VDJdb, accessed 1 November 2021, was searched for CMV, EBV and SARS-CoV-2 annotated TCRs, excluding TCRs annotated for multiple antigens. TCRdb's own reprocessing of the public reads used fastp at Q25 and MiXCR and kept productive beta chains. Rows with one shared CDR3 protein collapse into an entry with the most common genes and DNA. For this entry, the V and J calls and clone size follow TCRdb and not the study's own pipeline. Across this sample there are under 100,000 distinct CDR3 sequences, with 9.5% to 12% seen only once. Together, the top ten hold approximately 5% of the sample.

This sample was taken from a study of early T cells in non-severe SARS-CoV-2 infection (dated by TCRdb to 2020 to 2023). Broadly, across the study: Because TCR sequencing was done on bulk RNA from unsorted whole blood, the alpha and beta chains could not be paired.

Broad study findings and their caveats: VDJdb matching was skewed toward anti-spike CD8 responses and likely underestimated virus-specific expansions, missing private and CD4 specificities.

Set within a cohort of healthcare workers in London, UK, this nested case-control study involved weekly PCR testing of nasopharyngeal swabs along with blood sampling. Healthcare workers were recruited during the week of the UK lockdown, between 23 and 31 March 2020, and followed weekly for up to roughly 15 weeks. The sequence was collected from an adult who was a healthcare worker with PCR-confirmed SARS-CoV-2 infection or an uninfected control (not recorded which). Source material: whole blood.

DNA sequence: TGTGCCAGCAGCTTTTCGAGGTACGAGCAGTACTTC. The encoded protein is CASSFSRYEQYF. This receptor chain uses TRBV5-6 and TRBJ2-7; the D gene is not confidently resolved. The germline ends are 7 bases apart after V is trimmed by 2 bases and J by 4 bases. The CDR3 spans 12 residues, from the cysteine through the phenylalanine. Here the CDR3 DNA is all that survives: 36 bases in frame from base 1. As encoded in the germline V gene, CDR1 is SGHDT while CDR2 is YYEEEE.